This entry lists 13 T cell receptor beta chains sequenced from one sample in a study of T cells after yellow fever vaccination. TCRdb called the 5' RACE reads again in MiXCR, with one record for every CDR3 protein. The sample has some 240,000 distinct CDR3 sequences; roughly 3.5% are singletons. The sample here was PBMCs, taken 15 days after the yellow fever booster vaccination. The source is a man younger than 35 who received the YFV17D yellow fever vaccine.

The chain carries TRBV6-2 or TRBV6-3 and TRBJ2-7, with D maybe TRBD2 (6 bases). The CDR3 runs to 13 residues. V dropped 7 bases and J dropped 6 bases, with 16 bases sitting between them. Germline V gene sequence: CDR1 MNHEY, CDR2 SVGEGT. The DNA of the CDR3 is TGTGCCAGCAAGAACAGGAGGGTTGGCGAGCAGTACTTC. Its protein is CASKNRRVGEQYF.

This clonotype was seen at least ten times. The chain recombines TRBV4-2 with TRBJ1-6; 9 bases align to TRBD1. The CDR3 totals 17 residues. Germline CDR1 and CDR2: LGHNA and YNFKEQ. Losses at the gene ends were 3 bases for V and 0 bases for J; bases not matched to a gene: 3. This chain's CDR3 is CASSQAGQGSYNSPLHF. The CDR3 nucleotides are TGTGCCAGCAGCCAGGCGGGACAGGGCTCCTATAATTCACCCCTCCACTTT.

This clonotype was counted many times. This chain links TRBV4-2 with TRBJ2-7; D uncertain. Germline assignment: CDR1 LGHNA and CDR2 YNFKEQ. Trimming removed 0 bases at V and 3 bases at J, with 6 bases between. The CDR3 covers 13 residues. CDR3 sequence (DNA): TGTGCCAGCAGCCAAGATACGCTCTACGAGCAGTACTTC. This translates into CASSQDTLYEQYF.

The CDR3 here is CASSLGQGAETQYF. As DNA, the CDR3 is TGTGCCAGCAGCCTAGGACAGGGCGCAGAGACCCAGTACTTC. This chain connects TRBV11-2 to TRBJ2-5, with 8 bases identical to TRBD1. Germline V gene sequence: CDR1 SGHAT, CDR2 FQNNGV. The CDR3 extends over 14 amino acids. The J segment lost 4 bases and the V segment lost 5 bases, leaving 6 bases of the junction unmatched.

This clonotype was counted at least ten times. The chain joins TRBV6-1 to TRBJ2-3; 9 nucleotides match TRBD2. V shed 3 bases, J shed 7 bases, and the junction held 8 bases outside the gene matches. The length of the CDR3 is 15 residues. Looked up from germline, CDR1 is MNHNS and CDR2 is SASEGT. CDR3 residues: CASSDGSGGYYTQYF. The CDR3, as DNA: TGTGCCAGCAGTGATGGCAGCGGGGGGTACTATACGCAGTATTTT.

This clonotype has a count of ten or more. The chain joins TRBV9 to TRBJ2-5, with TRBD2 as a possible D gene (5 bases). Trimming stripped 0 bases from V and 5 bases from J, with 11 bases between. Germline assignment: CDR1 SGDLS and CDR2 YYNGEE. The CDR3 is made up of 14 amino acids. The CDR3: CASSVGRGGETQYF. Here the CDR3 DNA reads TGTGCCAGCAGCGTAGGTCGGGGTGGGGAGACCCAGTACTTC.

This clonotype was recorded at least ten times. The rearrangement links TRBV15 to TRBJ2-3, with D maybe TRBD2 (6 bases). This CDR3 is 16 amino acids long. Trimming removed 0 bases at V and 4 bases at J, with 14 bases between. Per germline, CDR1 LNHNV and CDR2 YYDKDF (reference sequence). The CDR3 DNA reads TGTGCCACCAGCAGAGAGACCGGGACTGCCGCAGATACGCAGTATTTT. Translated: CATSRETGTAADTQYF.

This clonotype was counted at least ten times. The chain carries TRBV7-3 and TRBJ2-2; 7 nucleotides line up with TRBD2. The J segment lost 4 bases and the V segment lost 5 bases, leaving 4 bases of the junction unmatched. The germline V gene has CDR1 SGHTA and CDR2 FQGTGA. CDR3 length equals 14 residues. The CDR3 sequence is CASSPGLGTGELFF. CDR3 coding DNA: TGTGCCAGCAGCCCCGGACTAGGCACCGGGGAGCTGTTTTTT.

J is TRBJ1-1 and V is TRBV12-3 or TRBV12-4; the D is unclear. V shed 6 bases and J shed 3 bases, with 14 bases lying between them. The CDR3 length is 14 residues. CDR3 sequence reads: CASRERRWDTEAFF. The CDR3 DNA reads as TGTGCCAGCAGGGAGAGGAGATGGGACACTGAAGCTTTCTTT.

This clonotype was recorded many times. One end of the junction fails to match germline, which may point to a read error. This chain uses TRBV7-9 with TRBJ1-1, with TRBD1 matching 7 bases. Germline assignment: CDR1 SEHNR and CDR2 FQNEAQ (reference sequence). The CDR3 contains 16 residues. The CDR3, as DNA: TGTGCCAGCAGCTTGGACCCGGGACAGAAGAACACTGAAGTTTTCTTT. Its translation: CASSLDPGQKNTEVFF.

This clonotype was seen repeatedly, ten times or more. The chain recombines TRBV7-3 with TRBJ2-3, with 7 nucleotides matching TRBD2. The germline gives CDR1 SGHTA, CDR2 FQGTGA. The CDR3 has 17 residues. The ends lost 1 base at V and 3 bases at J; junction bases unmatched: 10. The DNA of the CDR3 is TGTGCCAGCAGCTTAAGTTCCCGTGGCGGGGGTACAGATACGCAGTATTTT. Translation: CASSLSSRGGGTDTQYF.

This clonotype was seen many times. At one of its ends the junction is not consistent with the germline gene, which may arise from a read error. CDR3 in amino acids: CASSLEANYGYTF. The CDR3 DNA reads as TGCGCCAGCAGCTTGGAAGCTAACTATGGCTACACCTTC. V gene TRBV7-9 combines with J gene TRBJ1-2; D remains unclear. The CDR3 is 13 amino acids. Germline V gene data show CDR1 as SEHNR and CDR2 as FQNEAQ (reference sequence).

This clonotype appeared many times. The chain joins TRBV2 to TRBJ2-5; perhaps TRBD2 as D (6 bases). The ends were cut back, 10 bases at V and 5 bases at J, with 8 bases in the middle. This CDR3 contains 10 residues. Germline CDR1 is SNHLY and CDR2 is FYNNEI. CDR3 coding DNA: TGTGCCATTGGGGGGGAGACCCAGTACTTC. Residues: CAIGGETQYF.